What follows describes a single T cell receptor beta chain. This record comes from a study of T cell changes during pregnancy in multiple sclerosis. The method was immunoSEQ multiplex PCR; TCRdb's version includes in-frame clones alone and lacks a portion of them. The repertoire holds 60,000 to 65,000 clones, roughly 90% seen once, with 2% to 2.5% in the top ten. V was pared by 3 bases and J by 0 bases, with 12 bases between. The CDR3 consists of 16 residues. Germline V lookup: CDR1 MDHEN, CDR2 SYDVKM. This receptor was identified in a female donor with multiple sclerosis, enrolled in a pregnancy study. Here the sequenced sample was peripheral blood, taken in the first trimester of pregnancy. This sequence joins TRBV28 and TRBJ1-5; unclear D gene. Here the CDR3 reads CASSFSGGGSNQPQHF. CDR3 nucleotide sequence: TGTGCCAGCAGTTTTAGCGGAGGAGGTAGCAATCAGCCCCAGCATTTT.